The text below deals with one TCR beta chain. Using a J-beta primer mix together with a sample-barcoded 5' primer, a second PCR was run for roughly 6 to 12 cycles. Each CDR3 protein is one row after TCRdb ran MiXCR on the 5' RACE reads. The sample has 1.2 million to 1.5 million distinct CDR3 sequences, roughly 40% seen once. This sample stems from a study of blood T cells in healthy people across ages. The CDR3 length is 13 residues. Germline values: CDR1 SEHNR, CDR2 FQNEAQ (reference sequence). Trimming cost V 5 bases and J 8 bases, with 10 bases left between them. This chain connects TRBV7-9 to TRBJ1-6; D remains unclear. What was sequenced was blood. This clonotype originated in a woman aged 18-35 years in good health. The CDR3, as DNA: TGTGCCAGCAGCGCTTGGGAGTATTCACCCCTCCACTTT. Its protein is CASSAWEYSPLHF.